This T cell receptor (beta chain) comes out of a study of blood T cell repertoires in COVID-19. Study context: Acute-phase and convalescent COVID-19 samples originated in the United States, Italy and Spain.

CDR3 length: 19 residues. Germline V CDR1 and CDR2: SEHNR, FQNEAQ (reference sequence). Trimming at V came to 1 base and at J to 2 bases, leaving 10 bases not matched to a gene. Per the original methods: Reference gene primer amplification yielded estimated nucleated cell counts. The protocol was immunoSEQ multiplex PCR, while the TCRdb copy is restricted to in-frame clones and leaves out a portion. V and J calls and clone size are given by that table; D and trimming were obtained from the DNA. The data contain tens of thousands of clones, over 75% of them singletons. This sequence joins TRBV7-9 and TRBJ2-3; TRBD2 matches 12 bases. Sequencing input: peripheral blood. This TCR came from a woman aged 60-75 years with active COVID-19. The chain's CDR3 is CASSLVTRLAGVFTDTQYF. CDR3 sequence (DNA): TGTGCCAGCAGCTTAGTCACTCGACTAGCGGGGGTTTTCACAGATACGCAGTATTTT.